This T cell receptor beta chain originates from a study of shared clonotypes between healthy human individuals. Study conclusions and caveats: A generally larger estimated richness was seen in naive subsets than in memory subsets. Clonotypes which were not shared had lower generation probabilities than clonotypes that all four donors shared. With a handful of donors compared, around 5% of naive CD4 clonotypes were shared.

Clones were sequenced by immunoSEQ multiplex PCR, and TCRdb holds only the in-frame ones, with some missing. The repertoire holds about 1.1 million clones, around 78% seen once, with 0.5% to 0.65% in the top ten. Of note for this clone: The antigen is not known.

Sample: memory CD4+ T cells from PBMCs. Indicated subset: CD45RA-negative fraction. The TCR sequence derives from a man in his late teens or twenties in good health. Some clones in this sample may be carry-over from other donors' samples.

For the CDR3, the DNA is TGTGCCAGCAGCTTGGGACAGGGGGCGCAGGTCGTGTATGGCTACACCTTC. Residues: CASSLGQGAQVVYGYTF. The rearrangement joins TRBV5-6 to TRBJ1-2; the match to TRBD1 covers 10 bases. Germline values: CDR1 SGHDT, CDR2 YYEEEE. This CDR3 has 17 residues. V was pared by 0 bases and J by 5 bases, with 10 bases of the junction left unmatched.